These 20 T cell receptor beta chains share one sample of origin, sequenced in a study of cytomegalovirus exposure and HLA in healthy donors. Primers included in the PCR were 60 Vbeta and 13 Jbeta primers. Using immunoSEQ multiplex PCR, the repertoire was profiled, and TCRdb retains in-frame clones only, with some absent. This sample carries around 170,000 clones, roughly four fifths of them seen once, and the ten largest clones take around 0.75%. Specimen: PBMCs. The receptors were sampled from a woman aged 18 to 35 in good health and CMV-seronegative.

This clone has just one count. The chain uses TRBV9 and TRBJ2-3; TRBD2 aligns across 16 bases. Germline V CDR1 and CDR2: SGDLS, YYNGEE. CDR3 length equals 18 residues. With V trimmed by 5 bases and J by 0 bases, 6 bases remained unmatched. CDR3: CASSQGLAGGGSTDTQYF. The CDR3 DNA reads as TGTGCCAGCAGTCAGGGACTAGCGGGAGGGGGGAGCACAGATACGCAGTATTTT.

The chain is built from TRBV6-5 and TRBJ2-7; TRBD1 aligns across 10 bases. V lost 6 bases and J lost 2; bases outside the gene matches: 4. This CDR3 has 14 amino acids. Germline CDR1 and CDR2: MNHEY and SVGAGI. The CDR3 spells CASRPGTGAYEQYF. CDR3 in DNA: TGTGCCAGCAGGCCCGGGACAGGGGCCTACGAGCAGTACTTC.

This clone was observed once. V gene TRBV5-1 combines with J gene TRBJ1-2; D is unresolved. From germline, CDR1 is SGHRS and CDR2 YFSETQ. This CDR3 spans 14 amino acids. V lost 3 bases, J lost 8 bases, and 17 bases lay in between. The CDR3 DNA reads TGCGCCAGCAGCTCGGCTTCGAGCGATTGGGGCTACACCTTC. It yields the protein CASSSASSDWGYTF.

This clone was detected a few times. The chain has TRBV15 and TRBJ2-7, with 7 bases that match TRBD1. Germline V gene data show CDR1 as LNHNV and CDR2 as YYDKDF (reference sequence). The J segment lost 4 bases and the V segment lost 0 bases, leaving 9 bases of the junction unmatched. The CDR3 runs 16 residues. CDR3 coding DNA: TGTGCCACCAGCAGAGATTCGGGGACAGCCATTTACGAGCAGTACTTC. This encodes CATSRDSGTAIYEQYF.

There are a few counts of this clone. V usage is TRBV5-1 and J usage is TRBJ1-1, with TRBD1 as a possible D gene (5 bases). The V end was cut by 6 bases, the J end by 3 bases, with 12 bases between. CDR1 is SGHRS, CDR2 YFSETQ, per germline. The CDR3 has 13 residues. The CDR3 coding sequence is TGCGCCAGCACCCTGGGGGGTTACACTGAAGCTTTCTTT. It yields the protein CASTLGGYTEAFF.

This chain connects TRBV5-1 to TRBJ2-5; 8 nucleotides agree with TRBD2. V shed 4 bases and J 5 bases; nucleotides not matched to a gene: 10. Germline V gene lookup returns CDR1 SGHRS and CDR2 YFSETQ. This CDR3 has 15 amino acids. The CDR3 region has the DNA TGCGCCAGCAGCACGTCCCGGGGGGGCGCCGAGACCCAGTACTTC. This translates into CASSTSRGGAETQYF. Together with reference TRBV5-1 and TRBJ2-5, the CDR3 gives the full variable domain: KAGVTQTPRYLIKTRGQQVTLSCSPISGHRSVSWYQQTPGQGLQFLFEYFSETQRNKGNFPGRFSGRQFSNSRSEMNVSTLELGDSALYLCASSTSRGGAETQYFGPGTRLLVL.

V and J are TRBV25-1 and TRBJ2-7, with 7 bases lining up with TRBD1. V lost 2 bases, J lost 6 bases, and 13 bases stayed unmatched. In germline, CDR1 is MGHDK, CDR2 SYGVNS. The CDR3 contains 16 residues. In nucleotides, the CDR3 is TGTGCCAGCAGTGAACTTGGAGCACAGGGGCAGGGCGAGCAGTACTTC. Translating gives CASSELGAQGQGEQYF.

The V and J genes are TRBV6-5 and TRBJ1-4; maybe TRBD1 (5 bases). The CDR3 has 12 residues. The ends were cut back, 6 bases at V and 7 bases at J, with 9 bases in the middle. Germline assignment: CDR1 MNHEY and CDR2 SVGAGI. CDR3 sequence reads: CASSHGGEKLFF. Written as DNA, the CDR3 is TGTGCCAGCAGCCACGGGGGTGAAAAACTGTTTTTT.

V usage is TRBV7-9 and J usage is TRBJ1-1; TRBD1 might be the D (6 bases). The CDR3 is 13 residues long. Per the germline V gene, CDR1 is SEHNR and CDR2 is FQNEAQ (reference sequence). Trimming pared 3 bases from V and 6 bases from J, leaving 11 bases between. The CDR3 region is CASSFKGDAEAFF. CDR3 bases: TGTGCCAGCAGCTTTAAGGGGGACGCTGAAGCTTTCTTT.

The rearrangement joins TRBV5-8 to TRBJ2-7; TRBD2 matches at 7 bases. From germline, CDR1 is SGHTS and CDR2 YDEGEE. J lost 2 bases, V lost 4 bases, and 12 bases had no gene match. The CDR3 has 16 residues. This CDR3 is CASSNTWGGSPYEQYF. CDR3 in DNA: TGTGCCAGCAGCAATACCTGGGGCGGGAGCCCCTACGAGCAGTACTTC.

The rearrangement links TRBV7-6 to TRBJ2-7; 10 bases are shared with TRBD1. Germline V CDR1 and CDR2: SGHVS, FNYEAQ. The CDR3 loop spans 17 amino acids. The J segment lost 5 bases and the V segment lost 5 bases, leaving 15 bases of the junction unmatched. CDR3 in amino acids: CASSHYGPGQGNHEQYF. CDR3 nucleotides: TGTGCCAGCAGCCACTATGGCCCGGGACAGGGGAACCACGAGCAGTACTTC.

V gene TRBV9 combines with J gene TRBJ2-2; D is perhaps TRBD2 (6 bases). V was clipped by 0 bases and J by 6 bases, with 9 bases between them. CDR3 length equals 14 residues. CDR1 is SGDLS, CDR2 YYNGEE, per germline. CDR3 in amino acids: CASSVASVSGELFF. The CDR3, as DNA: TGTGCCAGCAGCGTAGCTAGCGTATCCGGGGAGCTGTTTTTT.

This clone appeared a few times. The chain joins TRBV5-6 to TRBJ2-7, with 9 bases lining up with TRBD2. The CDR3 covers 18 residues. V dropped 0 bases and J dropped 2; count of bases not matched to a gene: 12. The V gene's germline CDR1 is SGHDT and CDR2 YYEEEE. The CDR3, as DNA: TGTGCCAGCAGCTTGGGGGGGAGCGGGAGGCCGGTAACCTACGAGCAGTACTTC. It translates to CASSLGGSGRPVTYEQYF.

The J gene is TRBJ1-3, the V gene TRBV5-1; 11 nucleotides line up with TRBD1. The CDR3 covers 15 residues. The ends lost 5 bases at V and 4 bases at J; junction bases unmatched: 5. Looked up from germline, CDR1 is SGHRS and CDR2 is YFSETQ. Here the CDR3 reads CASRLDRGPGNTIYF. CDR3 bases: TGCGCCAGCAGACTGGACAGGGGGCCAGGAAACACCATATATTTT. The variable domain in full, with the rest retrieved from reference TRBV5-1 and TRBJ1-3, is KAGVTQTPRYLIKTRGQQVTLSCSPISGHRSVSWYQQTPGQGLQFLFEYFSETQRNKGNFPGRFSGRQFSNSRSEMNVSTLELGDSALYLCASRLDRGPGNTIYFGEGSWLTVV.

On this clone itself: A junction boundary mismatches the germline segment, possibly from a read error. In DNA form, the CDR3 reads TGTTCCAGCAGCTTATGGGTTGGGACAGGGGATGAAAAACTGTTTTTT. This codes for CSSSLWVGTGDEKLFF. This rearrangement joins TRBV7-9 to TRBJ1-4; 10 bases are a match to TRBD1. There are 16 residues in the CDR3. CDR1 is SEHNR, CDR2 FQNEAQ, per germline (reference sequence).

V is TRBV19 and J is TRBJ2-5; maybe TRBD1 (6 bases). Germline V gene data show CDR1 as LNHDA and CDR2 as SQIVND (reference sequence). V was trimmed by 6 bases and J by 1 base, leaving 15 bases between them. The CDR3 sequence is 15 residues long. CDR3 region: CASRAFGTLQETQYF. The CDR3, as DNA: TGTGCCAGTAGGGCCTTCGGGACACTCCAAGAGACCCAGTACTTC.

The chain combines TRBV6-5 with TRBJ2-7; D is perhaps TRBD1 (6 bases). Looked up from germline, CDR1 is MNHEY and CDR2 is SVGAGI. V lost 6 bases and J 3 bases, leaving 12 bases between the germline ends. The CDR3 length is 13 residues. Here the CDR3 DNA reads TGTGCCAGCAGACGAGGACAGTTCTACGAGCAGTACTTC. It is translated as CASRRGQFYEQYF.

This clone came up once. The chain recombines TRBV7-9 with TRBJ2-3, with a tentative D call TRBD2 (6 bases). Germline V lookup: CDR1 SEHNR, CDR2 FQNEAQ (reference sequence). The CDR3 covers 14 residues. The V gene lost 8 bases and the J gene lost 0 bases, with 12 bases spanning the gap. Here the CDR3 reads CASAPGTSTDTQYF. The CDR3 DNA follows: TGTGCCAGCGCGCCGGGGACTAGCACAGATACGCAGTATTTT.

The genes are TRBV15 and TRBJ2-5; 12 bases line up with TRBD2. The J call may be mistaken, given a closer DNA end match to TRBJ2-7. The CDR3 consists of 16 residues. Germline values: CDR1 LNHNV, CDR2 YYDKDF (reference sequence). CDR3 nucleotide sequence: TGTGCCACCAGCAGTGGGACTAGCGGGCCGTGGTACGAGCAGTACTTC. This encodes CATSSGTSGPWYEQYF.

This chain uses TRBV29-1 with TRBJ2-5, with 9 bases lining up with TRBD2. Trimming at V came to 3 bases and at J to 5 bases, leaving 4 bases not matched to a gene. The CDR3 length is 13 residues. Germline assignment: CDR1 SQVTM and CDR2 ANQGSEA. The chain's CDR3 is CSVESSGAETQYF. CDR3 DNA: TGCAGCGTTGAGTCTAGCGGGGCTGAGACCCAGTACTTC. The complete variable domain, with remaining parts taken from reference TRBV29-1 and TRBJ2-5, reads SAVISQKPSRDICQRGTSLTIQCQVDSQVTMMFWYRQQPGQSLTLIATANQGSEATYESGFVIDKFPISRPNLTFSTLTVSNMSPEDSSIYLCSVESSGAETQYFGPGTRLLVL.